The 12 T cell receptor beta chains presented below share a single source sample, sequenced in a study of identical twins. TCRdb re-derived calls from the 5' RACE reads in MiXCR, one entry per CDR3 protein. The data hold about 700,000 distinct CDR3 sequences, with roughly 6% observed a single time. Sequenced sample: naive T cells sorted from blood. Receptors were obtained from a man aged 18 to 30 in good health.

This clonotype was observed many times. The chain has TRBV3-1 and TRBJ2-3; no firm D call. This CDR3 has 15 amino acids. The germline CDR1 and CDR2 sequences are LGHDT and YNNKEL (reference sequence). Trimming took 2 bases from V and 2 from J, leaving 11 bases between them. The CDR3 DNA reads as TGTGCCAGCAGCCAAAATTCAGGCACCACAGATACGCAGTATTTT. It codes for CASSQNSGTTDTQYF.

The sample holds many counts of this clonotype. V gene TRBV20-1 combines with J gene TRBJ1-1; maybe TRBD1 (5 bases). Trimming took off 0 bases at V and 4 bases at J, with 12 bases between the two ends. The CDR3 extends over 14 amino acids. From germline, CDR1 is DFQATT and CDR2 SNEGSKA (reference sequence). As DNA, the CDR3 is TGCAGTGCTAGAGATGGGGGGAGGGCCACTGAAGCTTTCTTT. Translating it yields CSARDGGRATEAFF.

The chain has TRBV5-1 and TRBJ2-3; TRBD1 might be the D (6 bases). CDR3 size: 14 residues. The germline CDR1 and CDR2 sequences are SGHRS and YFSETQ. Trimming shortened V by 5 bases and J by 2 bases, and 12 bases separated the two germline ends. In nucleotides, the CDR3 is TGCGCCAGCAGTTTCCGGGACAACACAGATACGCAGTATTTT. It specifies CASSFRDNTDTQYF. The full variable domain, completed using reference TRBV5-1 and TRBJ2-3, is KAGVTQTPRYLIKTRGQQVTLSCSPISGHRSVSWYQQTPGQGLQFLFEYFSETQRNKGNFPGRFSGRQFSNSRSEMNVSTLELGDSALYLCASSFRDNTDTQYFGPGTRLTVL.

This clonotype turned up a few times. The chain uses TRBV12-3 or TRBV12-4 and TRBJ2-1, with 10 nucleotides matching TRBD1. V shed 5 bases and J 6 bases; nucleotides not matched to a gene: 7. This CDR3 is built from 15 residues. The CDR3 loop reads CASSRGTGASNEQFF. CDR3 coding DNA: TGTGCCAGCAGTCGGGGGACAGGGGCGAGCAATGAGCAGTTCTTC.

The gene calls are TRBV10-2 and TRBJ2-1; perhaps TRBD2 as D (6 bases). Deletions cut 0 bases from V and 2 bases from J, with 20 bases between. Germline-derived CDR1 and CDR2 are WSHSY and SAAADI. The CDR3 is made up of 19 amino acids. The CDR3 protein is CASSESTLASEAPYNEQFF. The CDR3 DNA reads as TGCGCCAGCAGTGAGTCGACTCTGGCTAGCGAAGCCCCCTACAATGAGCAGTTCTTC.

Turning to this clonotype: Relative to the germline gene, one junction end is altered; a read error may explain this. The rearrangement joins TRBV12-3 or TRBV12-4 to TRBJ2-1; 11 bases agree with TRBD2. This CDR3 contains 16 residues. CDR3 in DNA: TGTGCCAGCTTTAGCGGGAGGGCCTTAGGGTACAATGAGCAGCTCTTC. Amino acids: CASFSGRALGYNEQLF.

This chain links TRBV6-5 with TRBJ2-1; D call uncertain. The CDR3 loop spans 16 amino acids. V was shortened by 0 bases and J by 7 bases, with 16 bases between the two germline ends. In germline, CDR1 is MNHEY, CDR2 SVGAGI. CDR3 sequence reads: CASSYSRLVRGNEQFF. DNA of the CDR3: TGTGCCAGCAGTTACTCACGTCTCGTCCGTGGGAATGAGCAGTTCTTC.

This clonotype was observed many times. The chain combines TRBV5-1 with TRBJ2-7; D is perhaps TRBD2 (6 bases). V was cut by 1 base and J by 2 bases, with 10 bases left in between. This CDR3 contains 14 residues. Germline loops: CDR1 SGHRS, CDR2 YFSETQ. CDR3 DNA: TGCGCCAGCAGCTTGACGGGACTCGCCTACGAGCAGTACTTC. Translation: CASSLTGLAYEQYF.

The sample holds many counts of this clonotype. V gene TRBV6-4 combines with J gene TRBJ1-1; a possible D gene is TRBD1 (5 bases). Trimming took off 5 bases at V and 0 bases at J, with 16 bases between the two ends. The CDR3 runs 16 residues. Germline V gives CDR1 MRHNA, CDR2 SNTAGT. CDR3 coding DNA: TGTGCCAGCAGTATGGGACGCGGGGTAATGAACACTGAAGCTTTCTTT. It encodes CASSMGRGVMNTEAFF.

This clonotype was seen ten or more times. The chain joins TRBV20-1 to TRBJ2-7; D perhaps matches TRBD2 (5 bases). Deletions cut 6 bases from V and 3 bases from J, with 12 bases between. Germline V gene data show CDR1 as DFQATT and CDR2 as SNEGSKA (reference sequence). CDR3 size: 12 residues. The CDR3 DNA reads TGCAGTGCCTACGAGGGCATCTACGAGCAGTACTTC. This gives the protein CSAYEGIYEQYF.

This clonotype was observed a handful of times. The chain has TRBV20-1 and TRBJ2-1; D might be TRBD2 (6 bases). CDR3 length: 14 amino acids. Trimming shortened V by 0 bases and J by 9 bases, and 15 bases separated the two germline ends. Germline V gene sequence: CDR1 DFQATT, CDR2 SNEGSKA (reference sequence). The CDR3 protein is CSARDREVRGEQFF. The DNA of the CDR3 is TGCAGTGCTAGAGATAGGGAGGTCCGGGGTGAGCAGTTCTTC.

This clonotype was counted many times. The chain uses TRBV27 and TRBJ1-5, with a tentative D call TRBD1 (5 bases). The CDR3 consists of 13 residues. In germline, CDR1 is MNHEY, CDR2 SMNVEV (reference sequence). V lost 4 bases and J 7 bases, leaving 11 bases between the germline ends. CDR3 region: CASSSSGTQPQHF. CDR3 nucleotides: TGTGCCAGCAGTTCTTCAGGGACGCAGCCCCAGCATTTT.